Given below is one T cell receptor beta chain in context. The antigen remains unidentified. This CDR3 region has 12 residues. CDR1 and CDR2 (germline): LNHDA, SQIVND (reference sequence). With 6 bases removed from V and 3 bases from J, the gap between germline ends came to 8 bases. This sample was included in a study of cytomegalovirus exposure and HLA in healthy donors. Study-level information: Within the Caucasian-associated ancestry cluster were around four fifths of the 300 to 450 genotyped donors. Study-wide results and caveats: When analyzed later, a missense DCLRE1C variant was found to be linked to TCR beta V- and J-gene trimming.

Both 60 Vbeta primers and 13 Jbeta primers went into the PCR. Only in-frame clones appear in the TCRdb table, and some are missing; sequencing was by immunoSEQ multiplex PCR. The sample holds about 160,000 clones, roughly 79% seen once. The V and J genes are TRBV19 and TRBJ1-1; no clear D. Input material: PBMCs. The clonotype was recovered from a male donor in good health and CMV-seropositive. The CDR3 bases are TGTGCCAGTAGGAGAGAGGACACTGAAGCTTTCTTT. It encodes CASRREDTEAFF.